This T cell receptor beta chain was sequenced for a study of OX40 agonist ivuxolimab in advanced cancers. The protocol was immunoSEQ multiplex PCR, while the TCRdb copy is restricted to in-frame clones and leaves out a portion. The sample lists more than 85,000 clones; around nine tenths were seen once. CDR3 length: 16 residues. Germline V CDR1 and CDR2: MGHDK, SYGVNS. V lost 3 bases and J 5 bases, leaving 19 bases between the germline ends. It was autoimmune disease history or systemic immunosuppression that excluded patients. This specimen consisted of CD4+ or CD8+ T cells sorted from blood, obtained in a trial of the OX40 agonist ivuxolimab. The sequence was collected from an adult with an advanced solid tumor such as melanoma, head and neck, liver or kidney cancer. The chain recombines TRBV25-1 with TRBJ2-5; the D gene could be TRBD1 or TRBD2 (5 bases each). The DNA for the CDR3 is TGTGCCAGCAGTGACGGTGGGACCACATTGGGGGAGACCCAGTACTTC. Its protein is CASSDGGTTLGETQYF.